This T cell receptor beta chain was recovered during a study of T cells in Graves' hyperthyroidism and ophthalmopathy. Study results and limitations: The authors' 13 V-J model separated ophthalmopathy from stable hyperthyroidism.

Amplification targeted TCR beta CDR3 regions from RNA transcripts. RT-PCR in the first round (using the HTBI primer set) targeted the TCR CDR3. TCRdb re-called the multiplex PCR reads through MiXCR, storing one row per CDR3 protein. The sample carries approximately 610,000 distinct CDR3 sequences, roughly 14% recorded once. This clonotype was found many times. The antigen remains unidentified. The diagnostic basis comprised clinical symptoms, serum thyroxine and TRAb, thyroid ultrasound and orbital computed tomography. CDR1 and CDR2 (germline): SGHAT, FQNNGV. The V segment lost 5 bases and the J segment 5 bases; nucleotides outside the gene matches: 8. The CDR3 extends over 14 amino acids.

The sample taken for sequencing was blood. V is TRBV11-2 and J is TRBJ2-7; 8 bases fit TRBD1. This receptor was identified in a woman between 35 and 50 years old with Graves' ophthalmopathy. CDR3 region: CASSPWQGADEQYF. The CDR3 nucleotides read TGTGCCAGCAGCCCCTGGCAGGGGGCGGACGAGCAGTACTTC. Together with reference TRBV11-2 and TRBJ2-7, the CDR3 gives the full variable domain: EAGVAQSPRYKIIEKRQSVAFWCNPISGHATLYWYQQILGQGPKLLIQFQNNGVVDDSQLPKDRFSAERLKGVDSTLKIQPAKLEDSAVYLCASSPWQGADEQYFGPGTRLTVT.